Sequencing of this T cell receptor beta chain was carried out in a study of OX40 agonist ivuxolimab in advanced cancers. General notes on the study: Ivuxolimab, which targeted the costimulatory receptor OX40 (CD134), was an agonistic, fully human IgG2 monoclonal antibody. Intravenous ivuxolimab was administered to patients every 2 weeks at six dose levels: 0.01, 0.1, 0.3, 1.5, 3 and 10 mg/kg. Of the roughly 52 dose-escalation patients, hepatocellular carcinoma was present in some 19, melanoma in some 15, renal cell carcinoma in 9 and head and neck cancer in 9. In the dose-escalation cohort, around four fifths of patients were male, and the mean age was around 65 years with a range of roughly 23 to 79. Patients were allowed to have had prior anti-PD-1, anti-PD-L1 or anti-CTLA-4 therapy, and 40% to 45% of the dose-escalation patients had been treated with checkpoint inhibitors. Three dose-escalation patients achieved partial responses, one with hepatocellular carcinoma and two with cutaneous melanoma. Peripheral TCRbeta sequencing aimed to test whether ivuxolimab altered TCR sequence diversity and caused clonal T-cell expansion. The monotherapy dose-escalation portion (N ≈ 52 patients) of the phase I ivuxolimab trial is reported in the paper.

For sequencing of the TCRbeta CDR3 region, genomic DNA was extracted from the sorted cells. The immunoSEQ Assay was used to sequence the TCRbeta CDR3 regions. The source is immuneACCESS, and TCRdb retained only in-frame sequences with V and J called. Part of the clones is not carried over; for the studies checked, unresolved V genes explain less than half of this, and the remainder is unexplained. The sample has approximately 60,000 clones on record, more than 85% of them singletons. Of the sample, about 13% falls within the top ten clones. The trial excluded patients who had a history of autoimmune disease or were on systemic immunosuppression. In every dose cohort, peripheral blood was drawn for TCR sequencing at baseline, cycle 4 day 1, and cycle 7 day 1. Samples came from an open-label, multicenter, first-in-human phase I dose-escalation trial of ivuxolimab. Adults with locally advanced or metastatic head and neck squamous cell, hepatocellular, melanoma or renal cell carcinoma were enrolled in the trial. Before TCR sequencing, CD4+ and CD8+ T cells were separately sorted from peripheral blood.

Worth noting for this clone: Its antigen remains undetermined. Within one base of it there is no much larger clone, and no base qualities were kept.

The paper's findings and limits, for the study overall: Low levels of normalized T-cell clonal expansion were also seen in some patients who did not respond. Partial responders in the 0.1-3.0 mg/kg groups had among the lowest normalized peripheral clonal expansion, especially among CD8+ T cells. After ivuxolimab, expanded clones were on average more numerous among CD8+ T cells than among CD4+ T cells. The antigen specificity of the peripheral T cells that underwent clonal expansion was not determined. At doses of 0.1 to 3.0 mg/kg, clonal expansion of both CD4+ and CD8+ blood T cells was observed from baseline to week 6.

CDR1 LNHDA and CDR2 SQIVND were looked up in the germline V gene (reference sequence). V and J are trimmed by 7 bases and 2 bases, and the gene matches miss 4 bases of the junction. From the cysteine up to the phenylalanine, the CDR3 has a length of 15 residues. Only the CDR3 DNA stays, 45 bases, in frame from base 1. This TCR was recovered from an adult with an advanced solid tumor such as melanoma, head and neck, liver or kidney cancer. The sample consisted of CD4+ or CD8+ T cells sorted from blood, taken in a trial of the OX40 agonist ivuxolimab. The chain is encoded by TRBV19 joined to TRBJ2-2; 10 nucleotides in the junction match TRBD2. The CDR3 region: CASNASGGNTGELFF. The nucleotide sequence is TGTGCCAGTAATGCTAGCGGGGGAAACACCGGGGAGCTGTTTTTT. Joined to the reference TRBV19 and TRBJ2-2 proteins, this CDR3 gives the full variable domain: DGGITQSPKYLFRKEGQNVTLSCEQNLNHDAMYWYRQDPGQGLRLIYYSQIVNDFQKGDIAEGYSVSREKKESFPLTVTSAQKNPTAFYLCASNASGGNTGELFFGEGSRLTVL.